The 5 T cell receptor beta chains below come from one sample, sequenced in a study of tumor and adjacent non-tumor tissue in lung cancer. TCRbeta libraries were built with three rounds of nested PCR, modified from ARM-PCR. TCRdb reanalysed the multiplex PCR reads using MiXCR and keeps one entry per CDR3 protein. The table lists some 70,000 distinct CDR3 sequences, 65% to 75% of them singletons. No cell sorting was done before RNA was extracted from the tissue. Distant lung tissue was collected more than 3 cm away from the tumor edge. Specimen: distant non-tumor lung tissue. The receptors were sampled from a woman between 45 and 60 years old with non-small cell lung cancer.

The chain links TRBV7-2 to TRBJ1-5; D not certain. V was clipped by 3 bases and J by 3 bases, with 6 bases between them. Germline assignment: CDR1 SGHTA and CDR2 FQGNSA. The CDR3 has 13 residues. The CDR3 DNA sequence: TGTGCCAGCAGCTTCTCAACCAATCAGCCCCAGCATTTT. Protein: CASSFSTNQPQHF.

The V gene is TRBV11-2, the J gene TRBJ2-7; D is perhaps TRBD2 (6 bases). The germline CDR1 and CDR2 sequences are SGHAT and FQNNGV. Trimming removed 8 bases from V and 4 bases from J, with 12 bases in between. CDR3 length: 12 amino acids. The CDR3 loop is CASLAAGYEQYF. The CDR3 region has the DNA TGTGCCAGCTTAGCGGCTGGGTACGAGCAGTACTTC.

The table lists this clonotype with a count of one. Germline is not matched at one junction end, which may reflect a read error. This chain links TRBV11-1 with TRBJ2-1; 7 positions agree with TRBD1. The CDR3 loop spans 14 amino acids. Germline assignment: CDR1 SGHAT and CDR2 FQDESV (reference sequence). The CDR3 sequence: CASSLATGVNEHFF. The CDR3 DNA reads as TGTGCCAGCAGCTTAGCAACAGGGGTCAATGAGCACTTCTTC.

A word on this clonotype: A much larger clone differs from this one at a single base, so this may be a read error. The chain combines TRBV5-4 with TRBJ2-3; D is possibly TRBD2 (6 bases). The length of the CDR3 is 15 residues. The germline V gene has CDR1 SGHNT and CDR2 YYREEE (reference sequence). The CDR3 protein is CASKRSGTSTNTQYF. The CDR3, as DNA: TGTGCCAGCAAACGTAGCGGAACTAGCACAAATACGCAGTATTTT.

Points on this clonotype: A junction end diverges from the germline sequence, so it may reflect a read error. The chain couples TRBV20-1 to TRBJ2-7, with D possibly being TRBD1 or TRBD2 (5 bases each). The CDR3 loop spans 12 amino acids. CDR1 is DFQATT, CDR2 SNEGSKA, per germline (reference sequence). The CDR3 coding sequence is TGCAGTACTAGGCGGCAGGGATGGGAGCAGTACTTC. Translation gives CSTRRQGWEQYF.